This TCR beta chain was documented in a study of cytomegalovirus exposure and HLA in healthy donors. Study at large: From about 180 million T cells, an earlier analysis saw approximately 120 million unique TCR beta sequences. Genetic ancestry analysis placed more than 80% of the 398 donors that were genotyped in the Caucasian-associated cluster. Study results and caveats: A prior analysis recorded that most TCR beta V segments were productive about 87% or about 30% of the time.

With regard to this clone: The antigen is undetermined.

PCR involved 60 Vbeta and 13 Jbeta primers. Assay: immunoSEQ multiplex PCR; the TCRdb copy retains only in-frame clones and omits some. The sample lists some 130,000 clones; approximately 71% were seen once. Germline trimming cut 2 bases from V and 6 bases from J; bases unmatched to any gene: 3. The CDR3 covers 14 residues. Germline assignment: CDR1 MNHEY and CDR2 SMNVEV (reference sequence). V usage is TRBV27 and J usage is TRBJ1-5; 8 bases are a match to TRBD1. The sequenced material came from PBMCs. The TCR originated in a man aged 25-45 years in good health and CMV-seronegative. CDR3 residues: CASSLQGAFQPQHF. Here the CDR3 DNA reads TGTGCCAGCAGTTTACAGGGGGCTTTTCAGCCCCAGCATTTT.